This T cell receptor beta chain was obtained from a study of OX40 agonist ivuxolimab in advanced cancers. TCRdb's table, derived via immunoSEQ multiplex PCR, lists solely in-frame clones and lacks some. The sample has 86,000 or so clones, about 90% seen once. This clone was found once. The sequences come from CD4+ or CD8+ T cells sorted from blood, collected in a trial of the OX40 agonist ivuxolimab. The receptor was derived from an adult with an advanced solid tumor such as melanoma, head and neck, liver or kidney cancer.

The CDR3 loop is CASSSHYNEQFF. CDR3 nucleotides: TGTGCCAGTAGTAGTCATTACAATGAGCAGTTCTTC. The chain couples TRBV19 to TRBJ2-1; D unclear. V was pared by 4 bases and J by 4 bases, with 5 bases between. CDR3 length: 12 amino acids. Germline CDR1 is LNHDA and CDR2 is SQIVND (reference sequence).